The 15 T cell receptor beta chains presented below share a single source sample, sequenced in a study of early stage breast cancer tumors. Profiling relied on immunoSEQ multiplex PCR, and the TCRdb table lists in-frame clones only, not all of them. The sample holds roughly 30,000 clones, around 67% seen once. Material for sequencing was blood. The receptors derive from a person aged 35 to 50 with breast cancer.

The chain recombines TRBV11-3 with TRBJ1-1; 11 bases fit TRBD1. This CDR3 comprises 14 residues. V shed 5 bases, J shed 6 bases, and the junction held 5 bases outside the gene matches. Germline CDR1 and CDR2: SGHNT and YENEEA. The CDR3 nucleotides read TGTGCCAGCAGCCGGACAGGGGGCGCGTCTGAAGCTTTCTTT. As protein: CASSRTGGASEAFF.

The CDR3 nucleotides are TGTGCCAGCAGTTACTCTTTAGAGACCCAGTACTTC. Amino acid sequence: CASSYSLETQYF. V usage is TRBV6-6 and J usage is TRBJ2-5; unclear D gene. Trimming removed 0 bases from V and 4 bases from J, with 3 bases in between. Germline lookup yields CDR1 MNHNY and CDR2 SVGAGI (reference sequence). This CDR3 is built from 12 residues.

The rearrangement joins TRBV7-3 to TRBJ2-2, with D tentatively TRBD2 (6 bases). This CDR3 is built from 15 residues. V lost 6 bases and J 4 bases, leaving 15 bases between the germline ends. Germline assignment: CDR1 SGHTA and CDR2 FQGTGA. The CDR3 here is CASRQMGGGTGELFF. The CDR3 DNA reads TGTGCCAGCAGGCAGATGGGGGGTGGCACCGGGGAGCTGTTTTTT.

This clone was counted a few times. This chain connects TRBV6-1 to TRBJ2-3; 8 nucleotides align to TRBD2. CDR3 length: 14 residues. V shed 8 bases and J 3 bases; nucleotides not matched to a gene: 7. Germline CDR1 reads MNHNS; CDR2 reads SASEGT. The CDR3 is CASARTSSTDTQYF. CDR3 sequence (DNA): TGTGCCAGCGCTAGGACTAGCAGTACAGATACGCAGTATTTT.

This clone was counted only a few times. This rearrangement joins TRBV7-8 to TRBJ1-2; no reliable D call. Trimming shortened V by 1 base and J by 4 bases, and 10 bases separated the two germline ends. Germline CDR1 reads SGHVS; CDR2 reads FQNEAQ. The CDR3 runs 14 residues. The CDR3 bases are TGTGCCAGCAGCTTAGGTAGGCGCAGCTATGGCTACACCTTC. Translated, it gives CASSLGRRSYGYTF.

The CDR3 loop reads CASSLPGQGTTGELFF. The CDR3 DNA follows: TGTGCCAGCAGCTTGCCGGGACAGGGGACCACCGGGGAGCTGTTTTTT. The J gene is TRBJ2-2, the V gene TRBV7-9, with 10 bases fitting TRBD1. Germline V gene sequence: CDR1 SEHNR, CDR2 FQNEAQ (reference sequence). The CDR3 consists of 16 residues. V was clipped by 3 bases and J by 4 bases; unmatched bases: 5.

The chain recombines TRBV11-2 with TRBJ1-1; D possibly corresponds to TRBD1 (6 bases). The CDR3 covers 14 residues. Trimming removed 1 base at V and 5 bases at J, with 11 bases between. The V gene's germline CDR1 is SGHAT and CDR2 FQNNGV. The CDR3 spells CASSLVGGKTEAFF. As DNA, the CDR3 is TGTGCCAGCAGCTTAGTAGGGGGGAAAACTGAAGCTTTCTTT.

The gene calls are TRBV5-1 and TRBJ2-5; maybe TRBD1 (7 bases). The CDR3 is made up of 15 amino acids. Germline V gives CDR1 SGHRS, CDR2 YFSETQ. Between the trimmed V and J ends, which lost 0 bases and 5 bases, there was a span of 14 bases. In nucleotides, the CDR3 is TGCGCCAGCAGCTTGGGACAGGGAGGTTATGAGACCCAGTACTTC. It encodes CASSLGQGGYETQYF.

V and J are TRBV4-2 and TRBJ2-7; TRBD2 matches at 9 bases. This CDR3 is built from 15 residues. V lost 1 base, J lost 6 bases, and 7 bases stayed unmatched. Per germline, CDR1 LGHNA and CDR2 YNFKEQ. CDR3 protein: CASSQVLAGAPEQYF. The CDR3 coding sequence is TGTGCCAGCAGCCAAGTTTTAGCGGGAGCCCCCGAGCAGTACTTC.

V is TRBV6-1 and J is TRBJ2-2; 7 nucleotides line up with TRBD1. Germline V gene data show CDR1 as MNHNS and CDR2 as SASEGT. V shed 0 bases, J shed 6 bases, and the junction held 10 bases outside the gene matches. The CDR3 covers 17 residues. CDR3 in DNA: TGTGCCAGCAGTGAAGCGCGAGGAAACAGGGGACCCGGGGAGCTGTTTTTT. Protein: CASSEARGNRGPGELFF.

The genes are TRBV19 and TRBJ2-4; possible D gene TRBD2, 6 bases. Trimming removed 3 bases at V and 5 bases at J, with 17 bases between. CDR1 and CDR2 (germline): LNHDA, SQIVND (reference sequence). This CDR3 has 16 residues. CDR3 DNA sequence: TGTGCCAGTAGTATCTGGGGCTGGGGGGACCAAAACATTCAGTACTTC. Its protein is CASSIWGWGDQNIQYF.

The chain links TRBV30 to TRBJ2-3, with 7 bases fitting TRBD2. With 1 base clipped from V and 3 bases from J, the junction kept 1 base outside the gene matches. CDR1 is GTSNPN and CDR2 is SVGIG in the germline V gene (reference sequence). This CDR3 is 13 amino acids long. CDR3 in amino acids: CAWSEGGTDTQYF. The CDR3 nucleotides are TGTGCCTGGAGTGAGGGAGGGACAGATACGCAGTATTTT.

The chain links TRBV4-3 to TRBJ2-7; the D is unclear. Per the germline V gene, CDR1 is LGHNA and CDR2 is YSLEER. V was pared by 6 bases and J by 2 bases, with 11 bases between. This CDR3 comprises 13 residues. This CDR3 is CASSEGITYEQYF. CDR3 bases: TGCGCCAGCAGTGAAGGGATAACCTACGAGCAGTACTTC.

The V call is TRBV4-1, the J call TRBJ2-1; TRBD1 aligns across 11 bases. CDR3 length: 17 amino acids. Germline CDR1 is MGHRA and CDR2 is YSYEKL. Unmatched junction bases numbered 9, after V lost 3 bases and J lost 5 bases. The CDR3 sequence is CASSHPLGTGGDNEQFF. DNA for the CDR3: TGCGCCAGCAGCCACCCCTTAGGGACAGGGGGGGACAATGAGCAGTTCTTC.

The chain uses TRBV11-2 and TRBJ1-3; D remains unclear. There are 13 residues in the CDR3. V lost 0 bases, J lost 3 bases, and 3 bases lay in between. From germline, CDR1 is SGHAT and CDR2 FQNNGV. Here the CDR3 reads CASSLDHGNTIYF. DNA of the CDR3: TGTGCCAGCAGCTTAGATCATGGAAACACCATATATTTT.